The next 31 T cell receptor beta chains were all read from a single sample in a study of blood T cell repertoires in COVID-19. Some clones are missing from TCRdb's copy, which holds only in-frame ones; the method was immunoSEQ multiplex PCR. The data show roughly 99,000 clones, 80% seen once. Sequencing input: peripheral blood. The receptors here all came from a man between 65 and 79 years old with acute or convalescent COVID-19.

This clone was recorded only once. The chain carries TRBV19 and TRBJ2-4; tentative D call: TRBD2 (5 bases). The CDR3 consists of 12 residues. The germline V gene has CDR1 LNHDA and CDR2 SQIVND (reference sequence). V was clipped by 5 bases and J by 10 bases, with 12 bases between them. This CDR3 reads CASSDQDWIQYF. The DNA of the CDR3 is TGTGCCAGTAGTGACCAGGACTGGATTCAGTACTTC. The complete variable domain, with remaining parts taken from reference TRBV19 and TRBJ2-4, reads DGGITQSPKYLFRKEGQNVTLSCEQNLNHDAMYWYRQDPGQGLRLIYYSQIVNDFQKGDIAEGYSVSREKKESFPLTVTSAQKNPTAFYLCASSDQDWIQYFGAGTRLSVL.

This chain links TRBV5-1 with TRBJ2-7; D uncertain. Trimming removed 4 bases from V and 3 bases from J, with 11 bases in between. Germline loops: CDR1 SGHRS, CDR2 YFSETQ. The CDR3 is 13 amino acids. DNA for the CDR3: TGCGCCAGCAGCCCTACCTCCGACTACGAGCAGTACTTC. It translates to CASSPTSDYEQYF.

This clone was detected a few times. A junction end diverges from the germline sequence, so it may reflect a read error. The J gene is TRBJ1-2, the V gene TRBV7-2, with a possible D match to TRBD1 (6 bases). The CDR3 is 13 amino acids. From germline, CDR1 is SGHTA and CDR2 FQGNSA. CDR3 coding DNA: TGTGCCAGCAGCTTAGATAAGGGCAGGGGCTGCACCTTC. It specifies CASSLDKGRGCTF.

The J gene is TRBJ2-7, the V gene TRBV13; possible D gene TRBD1, 5 bases. The CDR3 spans 13 residues. The V end was cut by 5 bases, the J end by 3 bases, with 11 bases between. Germline V gives CDR1 PRHDT, CDR2 FYEKMQ (reference sequence). The CDR3 protein is CASSRQNGYEQYF. CDR3 DNA: TGTGCCAGCAGCCGACAGAACGGCTACGAGCAGTACTTC. Based on the CDR3 plus reference TRBV13 and TRBJ2-7, the full variable domain is AAGVIQSPRHLIKEKRETATLKCYPIPRHDTVYWYQQGPGQDPQFLISFYEKMQSDKGSIPDRFSAQQFSDYHSELNMSSLELGDSALYFCASSRQNGYEQYFGPGTRLTVT.

This rearrangement joins TRBV19 to TRBJ1-5; 7 bases are a match to TRBD1. This CDR3 region has 14 residues. The J segment lost 5 bases and the V segment lost 5 bases, leaving 6 bases of the junction unmatched. The germline CDR1 and CDR2 sequences are LNHDA and SQIVND (reference sequence). The CDR3 DNA reads TGTGCCAGTAGTCCGGGACAGATTTATCAGCCCCAGCATTTT. Translated: CASSPGQIYQPQHF.

The rearrangement joins TRBV6-1 to TRBJ2-3; perhaps TRBD1 as D (6 bases). Germline V gene data show CDR1 as MNHNS and CDR2 as SASEGT. The CDR3 totals 14 residues. Trimming cost V 2 bases and J 2 bases, with 8 bases left between them. The CDR3, as DNA: TGTGCCAGCAGTGAAAGGGACACCACAGATACGCAGTATTTT. Translated: CASSERDTTDTQYF.

J is TRBJ2-7 and V is TRBV15, with 7 bases fitting TRBD2. CDR1 is LNHNV, CDR2 YYDKDF, per germline (reference sequence). The CDR3 length is 15 residues. The junction had 7 bases not matched to a gene; V was cut back by 3 bases and J by 2 bases. The CDR3 region has the DNA TGTGCCACCAGCAGGGGGGGAGGGTCAACCTACGAGCAGTACTTC. Amino acid sequence: CATSRGGGSTYEQYF.

The rearrangement uses TRBV7-3 and TRBJ2-1, with a possible D match to TRBD2 (6 bases). The germline gives CDR1 SGHTA, CDR2 FQGTGA. Trimming removed 2 bases from V and 0 bases from J, with 8 bases in between. There are 15 residues in the CDR3. CDR3 DNA sequence: TGTGCCAGCAGCTTACTAGCGTCCTCCTACAATGAGCAGTTCTTC. It codes for CASSLLASSYNEQFF.

The rearrangement links TRBV19 to TRBJ2-3, with 8 bases identical to TRBD1. Looked up from germline, CDR1 is LNHDA and CDR2 is SQIVND (reference sequence). J gave up 4 bases and V 6 bases, and 6 bases lay outside the gene matches. The length of the CDR3 is 14 residues. The CDR3 sequence: CASSRQGRPDTQYF. Here the CDR3 DNA reads TGTGCCAGTAGCCGACAGGGGAGGCCAGATACGCAGTATTTT.

This clone was found once. The gene calls are TRBV7-9 and TRBJ2-1; D might be TRBD2 (5 bases). Per germline, CDR1 SEHNR and CDR2 FQNEAQ (reference sequence). This CDR3 is 13 amino acids long. The V end lost 5 bases, the J end lost 6 bases, and 11 bases lay between the germline ends. The CDR3 bases are TGTGCCAGCAGCCTCGGGATCCTCAATGAGCAGTTCTTC. This codes for CASSLGILNEQFF.

This clone occurred once. The chain uses TRBV21-1 and TRBJ2-3; TRBD1, the D gene given by the table, was not confirmed from the DNA. TRBV21-1 is a documented pseudogene. The CDR3 spans 13 residues. The CDR3 loop is CAPVWQVPDTQYF. The CDR3 region has the DNA TGTGCCCCCGTTTGGCAAGTCCCAGATACGCAGTATTTT.

The J gene is TRBJ1-6, the V gene TRBV6-2 or TRBV6-3; possibly TRBD1 for D (5 bases). Between the trimmed V and J ends, which lost 5 bases and 4 bases, there was a span of 12 bases. Germline CDR1 and CDR2: MNHEY and SVGEGT. This CDR3 comprises 15 residues. The CDR3 reads CASSKGQSYNSPLHF. The CDR3 region has the DNA TGTGCCAGCAGTAAAGGACAAAGTTATAATTCACCCCTCCACTTT.

The V gene is TRBV10-3, the J gene TRBJ1-4; possibly TRBD1 for D (6 bases). The CDR3 is 17 amino acids. The V end was cut by 0 bases, the J end by 0 bases, with 11 bases between. Germline V lookup: CDR1 ENHRY, CDR2 SYGVKD. This CDR3 reads CAISESRPGATNEKLFF. The CDR3 nucleotides are TGTGCCATCAGTGAGTCCAGACCAGGGGCAACTAATGAAAAACTGTTTTTT.

The chain has TRBV3-1 (or the pseudogene TRBV3-2) and TRBJ1-1; 10 bases fit TRBD1. Germline V lookup: CDR1 LGHDT, CDR2 YNNKEL (reference sequence). With V trimmed by 4 bases and J by 3 bases, 2 bases remained unmatched. The CDR3 consists of 14 residues. Here the CDR3 reads CASSLGQGDTEAFF. CDR3 coding DNA: TGTGCCAGCAGCCTCGGACAGGGGGACACTGAAGCTTTCTTT.

This chain uses TRBV18 with TRBJ2-5, with D maybe TRBD1 (5 bases). Germline lookup yields CDR1 KGHSH and CDR2 LQKENI. The V end lost 2 bases, the J end lost 4 bases, and 14 bases lay between the germline ends. The CDR3 extends over 15 amino acids. The CDR3 protein is CASSPTKGTGETQYF. Here the CDR3 DNA reads TGTGCCAGCTCACCAACCAAGGGTACAGGAGAGACCCAGTACTTC.

This sequence joins TRBV19 and TRBJ1-1; 7 bases agree with TRBD1. After removal of 4 bases from V and 0 bases from J, the junction contained 11 bases not matched to a gene. This CDR3 has 17 amino acids. CDR1 LNHDA and CDR2 SQIVND come from the germline V gene (reference sequence). CDR3 region: CASSTIGTESMNTEAFF. As DNA, the CDR3 is TGTGCCAGTAGTACAATCGGGACAGAAAGTATGAACACTGAAGCTTTCTTT. Supplemented by reference TRBV19 and TRBJ1-1, the full variable domain reads DGGITQSPKYLFRKEGQNVTLSCEQNLNHDAMYWYRQDPGQGLRLIYYSQIVNDFQKGDIAEGYSVSREKKESFPLTVTSAQKNPTAFYLCASSTIGTESMNTEAFFGQGTRLTVV.

This chain joins TRBV6-5 and TRBJ2-7; D perhaps matches TRBD2 (6 bases). The V end was cut by 8 bases, the J end by 0 bases, with 17 bases between. The CDR3 loop spans 15 amino acids. The germline gives CDR1 MNHEY, CDR2 SVGAGI. The CDR3 DNA follows: TGTGCCAGCCGTTCACGGGGGAGTACCTCCTACGAGCAGTACTTC. Amino acid sequence: CASRSRGSTSYEQYF.

The CDR3 nucleotides read TGTGCCAGCAGCTTGGGGCCCCTGAATGAGCAGTTCTTC. Protein product: CASSLGPLNEQFF. This chain uses TRBV5-5 with TRBJ2-1; D is uncertain. Germline-derived CDR1 and CDR2 are SGHKS and YYEKEE (reference sequence). This CDR3 comprises 13 residues. Trimming took off 0 bases at V and 7 bases at J, with 8 bases between the two ends. Drawing the rest from reference TRBV5-5 and TRBJ2-1, the complete variable domain is DAGVTQSPTHLIKTRGQQVTLRCSPISGHKSVSWYQQVLGQGPQFIFQYYEKEERGRGNFPDRFSARQFPNYSSELNVNALLLGDSALYLCASSLGPLNEQFFGPGTRLTVL.

This clone was detected a few times. This chain uses TRBV7-9 with TRBJ2-7, with D possibly being TRBD2 (7 bases). The ends were cut back, 1 base at V and 2 bases at J, with 12 bases in the middle. CDR1 SEHNR and CDR2 FQNEAQ come from the germline V gene (reference sequence). The CDR3 sequence is 15 residues long. In DNA form, the CDR3 reads TGTGCCAGCAGCTTAGGGGCGGGGGCCGCCTACGAGCAGTACTTC. Translated, it gives CASSLGAGAAYEQYF.

The rearrangement links TRBV5-6 to TRBJ1-1; the D gene is possibly TRBD1 (5 bases). V shed 2 bases and J shed 0 bases, with 8 bases lying between them. The CDR3 has 14 amino acids. Germline CDR1 is SGHDT and CDR2 is YYEEEE. CDR3 coding DNA: TGTGCCAGCAGCTTCAGGGTTATGAACACTGAAGCTTTCTTT. It specifies CASSFRVMNTEAFF.

The V call is TRBV5-8, the J call TRBJ1-2; 8 bases map to TRBD1. Germline lookup yields CDR1 SGHTS and CDR2 YDEGEE. This CDR3 comprises 15 residues. The V and J ends lost 5 bases and 4 bases, in that order; junction bases with no gene match: 10. The CDR3 region is CASRTYRGSGYGYTF. DNA for the CDR3: TGTGCCAGCAGAACCTACAGGGGGAGCGGCTATGGCTACACCTTC.

The V call is TRBV10-1, the J call TRBJ1-5, with D possibly being TRBD1 (6 bases). The V and J ends lost 4 bases and 5 bases respectively, with 33 bases between them. Per the germline V gene, CDR1 is WNHNN and CDR2 is SYGVQD (reference sequence). This CDR3 is built from 21 residues. The CDR3 here is CASSAGPHGPARGLDHQPQHF. The CDR3 coding sequence is TGCGCCAGCAGTGCCGGACCCCATGGTCCTGCTAGGGGGTTAGACCATCAGCCCCAGCATTTT.

V gene TRBV5-1 combines with J gene TRBJ2-2; weak D call: TRBD2 (5 bases). The CDR3 sequence is 14 residues long. Germline-derived CDR1 and CDR2 are SGHRS and YFSETQ. Trimming removed 4 bases at V and 3 bases at J, with 10 bases between. CDR3 bases: TGCGCCAGCAGCCCCGACGGGGACACCGGGGAGCTGTTTTTT. It codes for CASSPDGDTGELFF.

This chain's CDR3 is CASSLAGRGSQETQYF. The CDR3 DNA reads TGCGCCAGCAGCTTGGCGGGGCGGGGGAGCCAAGAGACCCAGTACTTC. The chain links TRBV5-1 to TRBJ2-5; 7 positions agree with TRBD2. V dropped 0 bases and J dropped 1; count of bases not matched to a gene: 6. This CDR3 is built from 16 residues. Per germline, CDR1 SGHRS and CDR2 YFSETQ. The full variable domain, rest sourced from reference TRBV5-1 and TRBJ2-5, is KAGVTQTPRYLIKTRGQQVTLSCSPISGHRSVSWYQQTPGQGLQFLFEYFSETQRNKGNFPGRFSGRQFSNSRSEMNVSTLELGDSALYLCASSLAGRGSQETQYFGPGTRLLVL.

The chain has TRBV7-3 and TRBJ2-3; TRBD2 aligns across 7 bases. Looked up from germline, CDR1 is SGHTA and CDR2 is FQGTGA. The CDR3 consists of 14 residues. V lost 4 bases to trimming and J lost 2 bases; unmatched junction nucleotides: 3. Here the CDR3 reads CASSSGLSTDTQYF. The CDR3 region has the DNA TGTGCCAGCAGCTCGGGACTATCCACAGATACGCAGTATTTT.

The chain employs TRBV29-1 and TRBJ2-7, with 11 nucleotides matching TRBD1. Germline loops: CDR1 SQVTM, CDR2 ANQGSEA. This CDR3 spans 13 amino acids. With V trimmed by 4 bases and J by 4 bases, 3 bases remained unmatched. CDR3 coding DNA: TGCAGCGTTGTCCGGGACAGGGGGTACGAGCAGTACTTC. It encodes CSVVRDRGYEQYF.

This rearrangement joins TRBV6-5 to TRBJ1-2; D gene unclear. V shed 4 bases and J shed 6 bases, with 12 bases lying between them. The germline V gene has CDR1 MNHEY and CDR2 SVGAGI. The CDR3 sequence is 13 residues long. The chain's CDR3 is CASSLARKNGYTF. The DNA for the CDR3 is TGTGCCAGCAGTTTGGCCAGAAAAAATGGCTACACCTTC.

DNA for the CDR3: TGTGCCAGTAGTATACAGGCAGGGATGAACACTGAAGCTTTCTTT. This codes for CASSIQAGMNTEAFF. This chain joins TRBV19 and TRBJ1-1, with D possibly matching TRBD1 (5 bases). With 2 bases removed from V and 0 bases from J, the gap between germline ends came to 10 bases. This CDR3 is 15 amino acids long. Germline V gene data show CDR1 as LNHDA and CDR2 as SQIVND (reference sequence).

The V and J genes are TRBV5-1 and TRBJ2-1; 8 nucleotides agree with TRBD2. The CDR3 sequence is 15 residues long. From germline, CDR1 is SGHRS and CDR2 YFSETQ. V trimming: 0 bases; J trimming: 4 bases; junction bases outside the gene matches: 3. This CDR3 is CASSLGGGSYNEQFF. For the CDR3, the DNA is TGCGCCAGCAGCTTGGGCGGGGGGTCATACAATGAGCAGTTCTTC.

The rearrangement links TRBV4-1 to TRBJ2-7; no definite D call. The length of the CDR3 is 13 residues. Germline CDR1 is MGHRA and CDR2 is YSYEKL. Between the trimmed V and J ends, which lost 0 bases and 7 bases, there was a span of 10 bases. The CDR3, as DNA: TGCGCCAGCAGCCAAGATGCAGGTTTGGAGCAGTACTTC. Amino acid sequence: CASSQDAGLEQYF.

The chain joins TRBV4-2 to TRBJ2-3, with 12 positions matching TRBD2. V was pared by 1 base and J by 1 base, with 9 bases of the junction left unmatched. The CDR3 has 19 amino acids. Germline V CDR1 and CDR2: LGHNA, YNFKEQ. The chain's CDR3 is CASSQGLLAGGDGTDTQYF. As DNA, the CDR3 is TGTGCCAGCAGCCAAGGTTTACTAGCGGGGGGTGATGGCACAGATACGCAGTATTTT.